The 4 T cell receptor beta chains in this list originate from one sample, sequenced in a study of naive and memory T cell subsets. An equimolar mix of two oligonucleotides served as the beta constant-region primer for TRBC1 and TRBC2. TCRdb itself ran the UMI-ligation and nested PCR reads through MiXCR, one entry per CDR3 protein. The table lists 25,000 to 30,000 distinct CDR3 sequences, about 11% of them singletons, with roughly 15% in the top ten. Sequenced sample: effector memory CD4+ T cells from blood. Indicated subset: effector memory, CD45RA- CD27-. Every receptor here comes from a human donor in good health.

This clonotype has just a few counts. The chain is built from TRBV9 and TRBJ1-1; D remains ambiguous. This CDR3 comprises 15 residues. The ends were cut back, 4 bases at V and 2 bases at J, with 15 bases in the middle. Germline CDR1 is SGDLS and CDR2 is YYNGEE. The CDR3 DNA sequence: TGTGCCAGCAGCCCGCGTGGGCAGCATAACACTGAAGCTTTCTTT. Protein product: CASSPRGQHNTEAFF.

CDR3 in DNA: TGTGCCAGCAGTTACTACAGAAACGCTGAAGCTTTCTTT. Translation gives CASSYYRNAEAFF. The chain is built from TRBV6-2 or TRBV6-3 and TRBJ1-1; D unresolved. This CDR3 has 13 amino acids. Trimming removed 1 base from V and 6 bases from J, with 9 bases in between. Germline loops: CDR1 MNHEY, CDR2 SVGEGT.

The CDR3 region is CASSLTGSGLGVQPQHF. As DNA, the CDR3 is TGTGCCAGCAGCCTCACAGGGTCTGGGCTGGGGGTTCAGCCCCAGCATTTT. The chain combines TRBV7-6 with TRBJ1-5, with D tentatively TRBD1 (6 bases). CDR3 length equals 17 residues. The ends were cut back, 5 bases at V and 6 bases at J, with 23 bases in the middle. Germline V CDR1 and CDR2: SGHVS, FNYEAQ. Supplemented by reference TRBV7-6 and TRBJ1-5, the full variable domain reads GAGVSQSPRYKVTKRGQDVALRCDPISGHVSLYWYRQALGQGPEFLTYFNYEAQQDKSGLPNDRFSAERPEGSISTLTIQRTEQRDSAMYRCASSLTGSGLGVQPQHFGDGTRLSIL.

This clonotype was counted at least ten times. The chain has TRBV6-1 and TRBJ2-1; 7 bases fit TRBD1. In germline, CDR1 is MNHNS, CDR2 SASEGT. The CDR3 consists of 17 residues. J was trimmed by 0 bases and V by 4 bases; bases with no gene match: 9. The CDR3 coding sequence is TGTGCCAGCAGTGTGACGACAGGGATAAGCTCCTACAATGAGCAGTTCTTC. It is translated as CASSVTTGISSYNEQFF.